The 14 T cell receptor beta chains reported below all come from one sample, sequenced in a study of identical twins. TCRdb called the 5' RACE reads again in MiXCR, with one record for every CDR3 protein. The sample includes about 250,000 distinct CDR3 sequences, about 8% of them seen just once. In addition, the sample was reused for a study of yellow fever vaccine responses in identical twins.

The specimen was CD8+ T cells sorted from blood. The receptors shown here come from a woman aged 18-30 years in good health.

There are many counts of this clonotype. The chain recombines TRBV5-5 with TRBJ2-3, with TRBD1 as a possible D gene (6 bases). CDR3 length: 16 residues. Germline V gene lookup returns CDR1 SGHKS and CDR2 YYEKEE (reference sequence). The V end lost 3 bases, the J end lost 1 base, and 15 bases lay between the germline ends. Here the CDR3 DNA reads TGTGCCAGCAGCTCTACAGGGTCCTTACGCACAGATACGCAGTATTTT. Translated, it gives CASSSTGSLRTDTQYF.

This clonotype was counted only a few times. The gene calls are TRBV27 and TRBJ1-1; D call uncertain. Germline V CDR1 and CDR2: MNHEY, SMNVEV (reference sequence). V lost 8 bases, J lost 1 base, and 5 bases lay in between. This CDR3 contains 11 residues. The CDR3 region is CASFQNTEAFF. The DNA for the CDR3 is TGTGCCAGCTTTCAGAACACTGAAGCTTTCTTT.

This clonotype was detected only a few times. The chain uses TRBV7-9 and TRBJ2-1, with 9 bases aligning to TRBD2. CDR1 SEHNR and CDR2 FQNEAQ come from the germline V gene (reference sequence). The CDR3 is made up of 17 amino acids. The V segment lost 1 base and the J segment 5 bases; nucleotides outside the gene matches: 9. The CDR3 nucleotides are TGTGCCAGCAGCTTAGGAGGAGGGGGACTAGCTAACAATGAGCAGTTCTTC. It translates to CASSLGGGGLANNEQFF.

A single count supports this clonotype. J is TRBJ2-3 and V is TRBV2; the match to TRBD2 covers 9 bases. The germline V gene has CDR1 SNHLY and CDR2 FYNNEI. The CDR3 consists of 15 residues. Germline trimming cut 0 bases from V and 6 bases from J; bases unmatched to any gene: 4. The CDR3 protein is CASSEAAGGLDTQYF. The CDR3 DNA reads TGTGCCAGCAGTGAAGCGGCGGGAGGGTTGGATACGCAGTATTTT.

The V gene is TRBV3-1, the J gene TRBJ2-1, with D possibly being TRBD1 (6 bases). V was trimmed by 3 bases and J by 9 bases, leaving 18 bases between them. Looked up from germline, CDR1 is LGHDT and CDR2 is YNNKEL (reference sequence). The CDR3 has 15 residues. CDR3 DNA sequence: TGTGCCAGCAGCCATGGCAGGGACCTAGGGGGTGAGCAGTTCTTC. Amino acid sequence: CASSHGRDLGGEQFF.

The genes are TRBV18 and TRBJ2-7, with D perhaps matching TRBD1 (5 bases). Germline assignment: CDR1 KGHSH and CDR2 LQKENI. This CDR3 spans 15 amino acids. V was cut by 2 bases and J by 2 bases, with 13 bases left in between. This CDR3 reads CASSPDRNPPYEQYF. As DNA, the CDR3 is TGTGCCAGCTCACCAGACAGAAACCCCCCCTACGAGCAGTACTTC.

Within the sample, this clonotype is medium-sized. The V call is TRBV29-1, the J call TRBJ2-2; the D is unclear. The CDR3 is 16 residues long. CDR1 and CDR2 (germline): SQVTM, ANQGSEA. Trimming removed 0 bases at V and 0 bases at J, with 11 bases between. The CDR3 nucleotides are TGCAGCGTTGAAGACCGAAGGACGGCGAACACCGGGGAGCTGTTTTTT. Amino acids: CSVEDRRTANTGELFF.

This clonotype was seen a few times. V and J are TRBV15 and TRBJ2-7; D perhaps matches TRBD2 (5 bases). The CDR3 totals 14 residues. The V end was cut by 3 bases, the J end by 6 bases, with 15 bases between. From germline, CDR1 is LNHNV and CDR2 YYDKDF (reference sequence). CDR3 DNA: TGTGCCACCAGCAGGGGAGTGGTCCGAGCCGAGCAGTACTTC. This gives the protein CATSRGVVRAEQYF.

The sample holds many counts of this clonotype. The V and J genes are TRBV6-4 and TRBJ2-3, with a tentative D call TRBD1 (5 bases). The V end was cut by 0 bases, the J end by 0 bases, with 10 bases between. The CDR3 is 16 residues long. Germline loops: CDR1 MRHNA, CDR2 SNTAGT. CDR3 nucleotide sequence: TGTGCCAGCAGTGACTCGCTCACAGGTAGCACAGATACGCAGTATTTT. Its protein product is CASSDSLTGSTDTQYF.

This clonotype was recorded at least ten times. The chain uses TRBV7-8 and TRBJ2-1; possible D gene TRBD1, 7 bases. The CDR3 has 16 amino acids. Germline V CDR1 and CDR2: SGHVS, FQNEAQ. Trimming stripped 5 bases from V and 7 bases from J, with 21 bases between. CDR3 bases: TGTGCCAGCAGCCAGGGGGGATGGACAAGCGGGAATGAGCAGTTCTTC. Its protein is CASSQGGWTSGNEQFF.

This clonotype has more than one count but fewer than ten. V usage is TRBV24-1 and J usage is TRBJ2-1; possible D gene TRBD1, 6 bases. V was clipped by 9 bases and J by 4 bases, with 12 bases between them. The CDR3 spans 13 residues. Germline values: CDR1 KGHDR, CDR2 SFDVKD. CDR3 loop: CATGTYLYNEQFF. The CDR3 coding sequence is TGTGCCACCGGGACATACCTTTACAATGAGCAGTTCTTC.

This clonotype occurred many times. CDR3 DNA: TGTGCCAGCGGGAACAGGGCCACTTATTCCTTCTACGAGCAGTACTTC. This codes for CASGNRATYSFYEQYF. The chain uses TRBV12-3 or TRBV12-4 and TRBJ2-7, with D perhaps matching TRBD1 (6 bases). V was pared by 8 bases and J by 3 bases, with 23 bases between. The CDR3 sequence is 16 residues long.

The chain links TRBV20-1 to TRBJ2-3, with 13 bases fitting TRBD2. Unmatched junction bases numbered 11, after V lost 5 bases and J lost 3 bases. The CDR3 loop spans 17 amino acids. Per germline, CDR1 DFQATT and CDR2 SNEGSKA (reference sequence). This CDR3 reads CSAPAELAGGITDTQYF. CDR3 nucleotide sequence: TGCAGTGCTCCCGCCGAACTAGCGGGAGGGATAACAGATACGCAGTATTTT.

The table lists this clonotype with a few counts. The chain has TRBV28 and TRBJ2-2; 7 bases line up with TRBD1. Germline V gene lookup returns CDR1 MDHEN and CDR2 SYDVKM. After removal of 5 bases from V and 1 base from J, the junction contained 4 bases not matched to a gene. CDR3 length: 15 amino acids. CDR3 residues: CASSLDRVNTGELFF. CDR3 coding DNA: TGTGCCAGCAGTCTTGACAGGGTGAACACCGGGGAGCTGTTTTTT.